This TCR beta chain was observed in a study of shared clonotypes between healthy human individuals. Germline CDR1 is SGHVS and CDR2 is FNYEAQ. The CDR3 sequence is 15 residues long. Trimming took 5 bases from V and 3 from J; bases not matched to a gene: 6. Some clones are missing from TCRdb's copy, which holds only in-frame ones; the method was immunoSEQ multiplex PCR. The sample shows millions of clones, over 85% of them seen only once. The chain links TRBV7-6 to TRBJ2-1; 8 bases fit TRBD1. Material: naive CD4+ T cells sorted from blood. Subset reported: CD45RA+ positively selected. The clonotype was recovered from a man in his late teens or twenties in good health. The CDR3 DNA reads TGTGCCAGCAGCCGGGGACAGGAGTACTACAATGAGCAGTTCTTC. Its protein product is CASSRGQEYYNEQFF.